This T cell receptor (beta chain) was sequenced during a study of technical replicates of blood from several donors. There are 13 residues in the CDR3. Trimming shortened V by 1 base and J by 10 bases, and 11 bases separated the two germline ends. Germline-derived CDR1 and CDR2 are SGHNT and YENEEA. Some clones are missing from TCRdb's copy, which holds only in-frame ones; the method was immunoSEQ multiplex PCR. This table holds 12,000 or so clones, 92% found once. The chain carries TRBV11-3 and TRBJ2-1; no reliable D call. The sequenced material came from PBMCs. This clonotype was sampled from a human donor in good health. The CDR3 sequence is CASSLGAEREQFF. In DNA form, the CDR3 reads TGTGCCAGCAGCTTAGGCGCGGAGAGGGAGCAGTTCTTC.